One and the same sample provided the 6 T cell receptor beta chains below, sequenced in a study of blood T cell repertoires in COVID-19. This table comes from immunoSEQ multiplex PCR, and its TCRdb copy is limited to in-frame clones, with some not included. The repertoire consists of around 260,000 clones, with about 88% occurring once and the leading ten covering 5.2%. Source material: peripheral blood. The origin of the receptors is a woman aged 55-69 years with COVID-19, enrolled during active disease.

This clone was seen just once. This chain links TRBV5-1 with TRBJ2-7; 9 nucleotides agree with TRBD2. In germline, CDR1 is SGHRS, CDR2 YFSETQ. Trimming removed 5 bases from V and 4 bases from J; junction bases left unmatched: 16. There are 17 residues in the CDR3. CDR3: CASRSDPRLAGQYEQYF. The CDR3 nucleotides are TGCGCCAGCAGGTCGGACCCAAGGCTAGCGGGACAATACGAGCAGTACTTC.

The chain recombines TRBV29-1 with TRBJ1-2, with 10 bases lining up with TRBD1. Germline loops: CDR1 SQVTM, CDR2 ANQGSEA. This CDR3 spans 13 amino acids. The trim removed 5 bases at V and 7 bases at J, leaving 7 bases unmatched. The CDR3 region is CSVRDRGGSGYTF. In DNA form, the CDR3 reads TGCAGCGTTAGGGACAGGGGCGGTAGTGGCTACACCTTC.

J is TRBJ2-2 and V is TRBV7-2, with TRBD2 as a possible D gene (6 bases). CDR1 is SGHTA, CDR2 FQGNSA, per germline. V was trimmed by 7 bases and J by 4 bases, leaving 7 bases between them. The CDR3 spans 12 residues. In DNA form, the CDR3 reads TGTGCCAGCAACGGGGGCACCGGGGAGCTGTTTTTT. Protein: CASNGGTGELFF.

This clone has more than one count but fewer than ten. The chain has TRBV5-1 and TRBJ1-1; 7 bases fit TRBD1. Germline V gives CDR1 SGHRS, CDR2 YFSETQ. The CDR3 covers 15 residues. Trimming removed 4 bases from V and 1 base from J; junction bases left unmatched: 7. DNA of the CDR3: TGCGCCAGCAGCCCCCTCGGGACAGCGAACACTGAAGCTTTCTTT. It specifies CASSPLGTANTEAFF.

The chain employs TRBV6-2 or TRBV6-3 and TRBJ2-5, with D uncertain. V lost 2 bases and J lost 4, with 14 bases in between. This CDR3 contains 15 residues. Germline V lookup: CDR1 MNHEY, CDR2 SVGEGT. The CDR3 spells CASSYPKFSAETQYF. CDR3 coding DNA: TGTGCCAGCAGTTACCCAAAATTTAGTGCAGAGACCCAGTACTTC.

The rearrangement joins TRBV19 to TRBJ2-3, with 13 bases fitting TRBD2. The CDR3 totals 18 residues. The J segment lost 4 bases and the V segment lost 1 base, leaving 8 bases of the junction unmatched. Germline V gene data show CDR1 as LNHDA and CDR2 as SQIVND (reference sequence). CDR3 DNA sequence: TGTGCCAGTAGTATAGTCCCACGACTAGCGGGAGGACCAGATACGCAGTATTTT. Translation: CASSIVPRLAGGPDTQYF.